Sequencing of this T cell receptor (beta chain) was carried out in a study of OX40 agonist ivuxolimab in advanced cancers. General observations from the study: In general, CD8+ T cells held more expanded clones than CD4+ did, on average.

Samples were taken at baseline and on day 1 of cycles 4 and 7. For this clone: Its antigen is not known.

Produced via immunoSEQ multiplex PCR; TCRdb's table is partial and in-frame only. The table shows 40,000 to 45,000 clones, with approximately 86% occurring only once. The CDR3 sequence is 12 residues long. V trimming: 7 bases; J trimming: 6 bases; junction bases outside the gene matches: 0. Germline assignment: CDR1 SGDLS and CDR2 YYNGEE. V and J are TRBV9 and TRBJ1-5; 11 nucleotides line up with TRBD1. The sequencing used CD4+ or CD8+ T cells sorted from blood, collected in a trial of the OX40 agonist ivuxolimab. This TCR came from an adult with an advanced solid tumor such as melanoma, head and neck, liver or kidney cancer. The CDR3 loop reads CASGQGAQPQHF. CDR3 DNA sequence: TGTGCCAGCGGACAGGGGGCTCAGCCCCAGCATTTT. The whole variable domain, remainder taken from reference TRBV9 and TRBJ1-5, is DSGVTQTPKHLITATGQRVTLRCSPRSGDLSVYWYQQSLDQGLQFLIQYYNGEERAKGNILERFSAQQFPDLHSELNLSSLELGDSALYFCASGQGAQPQHFGDGTRLSIL.